Sequencing of this T cell receptor beta chain was carried out in a study of early T cells in non-severe SARS-CoV-2 infection (dated by TCRdb to the early 2020s). The study in broad terms: Because TCR sequencing relied on bulk RNA taken from unsorted whole blood, pairing of alpha and beta chains was not possible. Overall results and qualifications from the work: VDJdb matching was skewed toward anti-spike CD8 responses and likely underestimated virus-specific expansions by missing private and CD4 specificities.

Library creation used 5' RACE. Sequenced on a NextSeq 500. To correct for sequencing error and PCR bias, the TCR library protocol tagged individual cDNA molecules with unique molecular identifiers. TCR alpha and beta chains were both sequenced, and the abundances of alpha and beta sequences in each sample were closely correlated with each other. As for the authors' bioinformatics: Decombinator V4 was used to annotate the V gene, J gene and CDR3 of the TCR sequences. TCRs were defined as expanded if a significant change between any two time points was detected under a Poisson model with p below 0.0001. TCR abundances were normalised to the total number of TCRs sequenced per sample and were expressed as counts per million. MAIT TCRs were defined by TRAV1-2 paired with TRAJ12, TRAJ20 or TRAJ33, and iNKT TCRs by TRAV10 paired with TRAJ18. VDJdb, accessed 1 November 2021, was searched for CMV, EBV and SARS-CoV-2 annotated TCRs, with TCRs annotated for multiple antigens excluded. TCRdb applied fastp at Q25 and MiXCR to the public reads, then kept only in-frame beta chains. One record per CDR3 amino acid sequence lists the most common genes and DNA. TCRdb's processing, not the authors', yielded these V and J calls. The sample includes approximately 64,000 distinct CDR3 sequences, with 20% observed a single time. Clones ranked in the top ten supply 16% of the sample.

V is pruned by 4 bases and J by 6 bases, leaving 8 bases of the junction without a gene match. Its CDR3 holds 14 amino acids, cysteine through phenylalanine. Of all the DNA, just the CDR3 is kept, 42 bases in frame from base 1. The germline V gene encodes CDR1 LGHDT and CDR2 YNNKEL (reference sequence). As concerns this clonotype: Which antigen it targets is not known. No per-base quality is available; no much larger clone lies one base away.

The study was a case-control design nested within a healthcare worker cohort in London, UK, with weekly nasopharyngeal swab PCR tests and blood sampling. Between 23 and 31 March 2020, the week of the UK lockdown, healthcare workers were enrolled and then followed up weekly for as long as 16 weeks. Sequencing was performed on whole blood, taken at baseline. The sequence is built from TRBV3-1 and TRBJ1-2, and 7 bases in between align with TRBD1. This TCR came from an adult who was a healthcare worker with PCR-confirmed SARS-CoV-2 infection or an uninfected control (not recorded which). The sequence in DNA is TGTGCCAGCAGCCCACGCGGGACAGTCGATGGCTACACCTTC. The encoded protein is CASSPRGTVDGYTF.